The 22 T cell receptor beta chains below come from one sample, sequenced in a study of blood T cell repertoires in COVID-19. Clones were read by immunoSEQ multiplex PCR, and TCRdb kept only the in-frame ones, dropping some. This repertoire shows 130,000 to 150,000 clones, approximately 91% found once; its top ten account for 2% to 2.5%. The sequenced sample was peripheral blood. These receptors were obtained from a human donor in a cohort sampled during active COVID-19.

Note on this clone: The junction departs from germline at one end; a sequencing error may be responsible. The chain joins TRBV4-3 to TRBJ1-4; 7 nucleotides line up with TRBD1. Germline CDR1 is LGHNA and CDR2 is YSLEER. The CDR3 extends over 15 amino acids. CDR3 amino acids: CASSAHRGNNEKLLF. Written as DNA, the CDR3 is TGCGCCAGCAGCGCCCACAGGGGTAATAATGAAAAACTGCTTTTT.

The chain carries TRBV30 and TRBJ1-1, with D unresolved. This CDR3 region has 13 residues. In germline, CDR1 is GTSNPN, CDR2 SVGIG (reference sequence). Trimming took off 3 bases at V and 1 base at J, with 9 bases between the two ends. CDR3 DNA sequence: TGTGCCTGGAGGGACTTTCGGAACACTGAAGCTTTCTTT. Protein sequence: CAWRDFRNTEAFF.

This clone was counted a single time. The chain couples TRBV9 to TRBJ2-5; D call uncertain. V gave up 2 bases and J gave up 0 bases, with 5 bases separating them. Per the germline V gene, CDR1 is SGDLS and CDR2 is YYNGEE. The CDR3 has 13 amino acids. The CDR3 sequence is CASSVSDQETQYF. CDR3 DNA: TGTGCCAGCAGCGTTTCGGACCAAGAGACCCAGTACTTC.

This chain joins TRBV2 and TRBJ2-7, with D maybe TRBD1 (7 bases). From germline, CDR1 is SNHLY and CDR2 FYNNEI. This CDR3 has 13 amino acids. The V end lost 1 base, the J end lost 7 bases, and 11 bases lay between the germline ends. The CDR3 spells CASSEVRGREQYF. The CDR3 nucleotides read TGTGCCAGCAGTGAAGTCAGGGGGAGGGAGCAGTACTTC.

The chain uses TRBV6-5 and TRBJ1-1; D not certain. The CDR3 length is 15 residues. Between the trimmed V and J ends, which lost 0 bases and 0 bases, there was a span of 8 bases. Germline V gene lookup returns CDR1 MNHEY and CDR2 SVGAGI. This CDR3 reads CASSYSRWLNTEAFF. CDR3 DNA: TGTGCCAGCAGTTACTCTCGGTGGTTGAACACTGAAGCTTTCTTT.

This clone was picked up a small number of times. The chain recombines TRBV7-2 with TRBJ1-1; D not certain. Trimming removed 1 base from V and 0 bases from J, with 6 bases in between. The CDR3 is 14 amino acids. Germline-derived CDR1 and CDR2 are SGHTA and FQGNSA. CDR3 sequence reads: CASSLGQMNTEAFF. Here the CDR3 DNA reads TGTGCCAGCAGCTTAGGGCAGATGAACACTGAAGCTTTCTTT.

This chain uses TRBV7-8 with TRBJ1-2; 10 bases fit TRBD1. V gave up 4 bases and J gave up 3 bases; unmatched junction bases: 5. This CDR3 is built from 15 residues. Germline assignment: CDR1 SGHVS and CDR2 FQNEAQ. The CDR3 sequence: CASSSRTGGDYGYTF. The CDR3, as DNA: TGTGCCAGCAGCTCACGGACAGGGGGGGACTATGGCTACACCTTC.

This chain connects TRBV7-9 to TRBJ2-1; TRBD1 aligns across 7 bases. CDR3 length: 15 amino acids. After removal of 5 bases from V and 3 bases from J, the junction contained 7 bases not matched to a gene. Germline values: CDR1 SEHNR, CDR2 FQNEAQ (reference sequence). The CDR3 nucleotides are TGTGCCAGCAGCCCGACGGGGACAGTCTACAATGAGCAGTTCTTC. Translation gives CASSPTGTVYNEQFF.

This clone was seen a single time. Other DNA sequences within the sample encode an identical CDR3. The V call is TRBV18, the J call TRBJ1-1; D not certain. Germline lookup yields CDR1 KGHSH and CDR2 LQKENI. The CDR3 has 13 residues. Trimming took 3 bases from V and 2 from J, leaving 7 bases between them. The CDR3 loop is CASSPSQNTEAFF. The CDR3 nucleotides read TGTGCCAGCTCACCGAGTCAAAACACTGAAGCTTTCTTT.

This clone was detected only once. The chain recombines TRBV13 with TRBJ2-5; D is possibly TRBD2 (6 bases). Germline-derived CDR1 and CDR2 are PRHDT and FYEKMQ (reference sequence). The CDR3 consists of 15 residues. The V and J ends lost 4 bases and 1 base respectively, with 13 bases between them. The CDR3 DNA sequence: TGTGCCAGCAGCTCAAGGAGGGTACTCCAAGAGACCCAGTACTTC. It is translated as CASSSRRVLQETQYF.

The chain carries TRBV5-1 and TRBJ1-2, with 8 nucleotides matching TRBD1. V shed 2 bases, J shed 6 bases, and the junction held 9 bases outside the gene matches. The CDR3 has 15 amino acids. Per the germline V gene, CDR1 is SGHRS and CDR2 is YFSETQ. CDR3 residues: CASSFLGTGRDGYTF. As DNA, the CDR3 is TGCGCCAGCAGCTTTTTAGGGACAGGTCGGGATGGCTACACCTTC.

The chain has TRBV28 and TRBJ1-4; D might be TRBD1 (6 bases). V lost 3 bases to trimming and J lost 2 bases, with 10 bases between them. This CDR3 contains 15 residues. Germline values: CDR1 MDHEN, CDR2 SYDVKM. In nucleotides, the CDR3 is TGTGCCAGCAGTTTGCAGGGGAATACTAATGAAAAACTGTTTTTT. This translates into CASSLQGNTNEKLFF.

The V gene is TRBV24-1, the J gene TRBJ2-7; TRBD1 aligns across 8 bases. J lost 2 bases, V lost 3 bases, and 2 bases had no gene match. The length of the CDR3 is 14 residues. Germline assignment: CDR1 KGHDR and CDR2 SFDVKD. CDR3 sequence reads: CATSDATGAYEQYF. CDR3 DNA: TGTGCCACCAGTGATGCGACAGGGGCCTACGAGCAGTACTTC.

J is TRBJ2-4 and V is TRBV10-2, with 7 bases that match TRBD1. After removal of 6 bases from V and 0 bases from J, the junction contained 11 bases not matched to a gene. CDR3 length: 17 residues. Germline CDR1 WSHSY, CDR2 SAAADI. CDR3 loop: CASRLSGTALAKNIQYF. In DNA, the CDR3 is TGCGCCAGCAGGCTATCCGGGACAGCTTTAGCCAAAAACATTCAGTACTTC.

The CDR3 DNA reads as TGTGCCAGCACCTTAAACGAGGGTCGCAATTCACCCCTCCACTTT. Translating gives CASTLNEGRNSPLHF. The chain carries TRBV28 and TRBJ1-6; D is uncertain. Per the germline V gene, CDR1 is MDHEN and CDR2 is SYDVKM. The CDR3 loop spans 15 amino acids. V was clipped by 7 bases and J by 7 bases, with 17 bases between them.

This clone has only a few counts. Other DNA sequences within the sample encode an identical CDR3. The chain is built from TRBV5-6 and TRBJ1-2, with a possible D match to TRBD1 (5 bases). The ends were cut back, 0 bases at V and 7 bases at J, with 10 bases in the middle. CDR3 length equals 13 residues. In germline, CDR1 is SGHDT, CDR2 YYEEEE. CDR3 bases: TGTGCCAGCAGCTTGGTGGGCGGGGGTGGCTACACCTTC. Translated, it gives CASSLVGGGGYTF.

The chain employs TRBV7-2 and TRBJ1-4; D gene ambiguous. The V gene lost 4 bases and the J gene lost 7 bases, with 13 bases spanning the gap. The CDR3 has 14 amino acids. Per the germline V gene, CDR1 is SGHTA and CDR2 is FQGNSA. The CDR3 DNA reads as TGTGCCAGCAGCTCCTTTGGGGAGGGTGAAAAACTGTTTTTT. This gives the protein CASSSFGEGEKLFF. The full variable domain, in which reference TRBV7-2 and TRBJ1-4 provide the parts outside the CDR3, is GAGVSQSPSNKVTEKGKDVELRCDPISGHTALYWYRQSLGQGLEFLIYFQGNSAPDKSGLPSDRFSAERTGGSVSTLTIQRTQQEDSAVYLCASSSFGEGEKLFFGSGTQLSVL.

The chain carries TRBV12-3 or TRBV12-4 and TRBJ1-1; D is uncertain. Between the trimmed V and J ends, which lost 2 bases and 7 bases, there was a span of 8 bases. This CDR3 is 12 amino acids long. Written as DNA, the CDR3 is TGTGCCAGCAGTTTACTTAAGCATGAAGCTTTCTTT. Translating gives CASSLLKHEAFF.

This chain links TRBV4-3 with TRBJ2-3; the match to TRBD1 covers 8 bases. This CDR3 region has 15 residues. Trimming at V came to 2 bases and at J to 1 base, leaving 2 bases not matched to a gene. Germline CDR1 and CDR2: LGHNA and YSLEER. CDR3 DNA sequence: TGCGCCAGCAGCCAACAGACAGGGGGCACAGATACGCAGTATTTT. Translation gives CASSQQTGGTDTQYF.

The V call is TRBV2, the J call TRBJ2-5, with a tentative D call TRBD2 (7 bases). Trimming left V 4 bases short and J 6 bases short, with 18 bases between. There are 15 residues in the CDR3. Germline lookup yields CDR1 SNHLY and CDR2 FYNNEI. In nucleotides, the CDR3 is TGTGCCAGCAGTGCAGGGGCTAGCGGAGTGAAGACCCAGTACTTC. Encoded protein: CASSAGASGVKTQYF.

This chain uses TRBV11-2 with TRBJ2-1; TRBD2 matches 9 bases. The junction had 9 bases not matched to a gene; V was cut back by 0 bases and J by 6 bases. Looked up from germline, CDR1 is SGHAT and CDR2 is FQNNGV. This CDR3 contains 17 residues. In nucleotides, the CDR3 is TGTGCCAGCAGCTTAGATCGGGGTAGCGGGAGAGTCAATGAGCAGTTCTTC. Translating gives CASSLDRGSGRVNEQFF. Based on the CDR3 plus reference TRBV11-2 and TRBJ2-1, the full variable domain is EAGVAQSPRYKIIEKRQSVAFWCNPISGHATLYWYQQILGQGPKLLIQFQNNGVVDDSQLPKDRFSAERLKGVDSTLKIQPAKLEDSAVYLCASSLDRGSGRVNEQFFGPGTRLTVL.

J is TRBJ1-1 and V is TRBV18; the match to TRBD1 covers 8 bases. The CDR3 is made up of 14 amino acids. Trimming took 4 bases from V and 2 from J; bases not matched to a gene: 3. CDR1 KGHSH and CDR2 LQKENI come from the germline V gene. The CDR3 region is CASSRDRSNTEAFF. DNA for the CDR3: TGTGCCAGCTCACGGGACAGGTCTAACACTGAAGCTTTCTTT. Supplemented by reference TRBV18 and TRBJ1-1, the full variable domain reads NAGVMQNPRHLVRRRGQEARLRCSPMKGHSHVYWYRQLPEEGLKFMVYLQKENIIDESGMPKERFSAEFPKEGPSILRIQQVVRGDSAAYFCASSRDRSNTEAFFGQGTRLTVV.